This is a list of T cell receptor beta chains from one sample in a study of cytomegalovirus exposure and HLA in healthy donors. TCRdb's table, derived via immunoSEQ multiplex PCR, lists solely in-frame clones and lacks some. The table lists over 150,000 clones, about 76% of them singletons, with around 7% in the top ten. The sequenced material came from PBMCs. The receptor source for this set is a male donor in good health and CMV-seropositive. The CDR3 runs from the conserved cysteine through the conserved F or W. A D gene is named only where the DNA matches it firmly. Expanded clones get a size class; other rows say once, few or many, or leave the size out.

J gene,clone size,V gene,D gene,CDR3 DNA,CDR3 protein
TRBJ2-7,-,TRBV6-1,TRBD2,TGTGCCAGCTCGCGGACTGGGGAGGGAAGTTACGAGCAGTACTTC,CASSRTGEGSYEQYF
TRBJ2-7,-,TRBV27,-,TGTGCCAGCAGTTTCACCACGGCCTACGAGCAGTACTTC,CASSFTTAYEQYF
TRBJ2-3,-,TRBV7-9,-,TGTGCCAGCAGCCCCGGGAGTACTAGCACAGATACGCAGTATTTT,CASSPGSTSTDTQYF
TRBJ1-2,-,TRBV2,TRBD1,TGTGCCAGCAGTGAAAGGAGACAGGGGGAAGGCTACACCTTC,CASSERRQGEGYTF
TRBJ1-3,once,TRBV19,-,TGTGCCAGTATAGGAAACACCATATATTTT,CASIGNTIYF
TRBJ2-5,few,TRBV13,-,TGTGCCAGCAGCACTTCCCTCCAAGAGACCCAGTACTTC,CASSTSLQETQYF
TRBJ2-4,-,TRBV7-9,-,TGTGCCAGCAGCCCTCGGGACTGGGACATTCAGTACTTC,CASSPRDWDIQYF
TRBJ1-2,few,TRBV6-5,-,TGTGCCAGCAGGGGGCTGGGAATTAACTATGGCTACACCTTC,CASRGLGINYGYTF
TRBJ2-1,few,TRBV6-5,TRBD1,TGTGCCAGTCAGCTGGACAGGCAAATCAATGAGCAGTTCTTC,CASQLDRQINEQFF
TRBJ1-2,-,TRBV7-9,-,TGTGCCAGCAGCTTAGCGCGTCAGGGGATGTCGGATGGCTACACCTTC,CASSLARQGMSDGYTF
TRBJ1-5,-,TRBV10-1,-,TGCGCCAGCACCCGATACAGGGTCGTCGGCAATCAGCCCCAGCATTTT,CASTRYRVVGNQPQHF